What follows are 13 T cell receptor beta chains derived from one specimen sequenced in a study of technical replicates of blood from four donors. The repertoire was sequenced with immunoSEQ multiplex PCR; TCRdb's copy has only in-frame clones and lacks some. This sample has 70,000 or so clones, with under 99% found just once. Sequencing was performed on T cells isolated from PBMCs. These receptor sequences come from a human donor in good health.

The J gene is TRBJ1-5, the V gene TRBV7-9; 8 positions match TRBD1. CDR3 length equals 16 residues. Germline V CDR1 and CDR2: SEHNR, FQNEAQ (reference sequence). The V segment lost 3 bases and the J segment 4 bases; nucleotides outside the gene matches: 8. Here the CDR3 reads CASSFVEDRENQPQHF. Written as DNA, the CDR3 is TGTGCCAGCAGCTTTGTGGAGGACAGGGAAAATCAGCCCCAGCATTTT.

This clone was recorded only once. CDR3 nucleotide sequence: TGCGCCAGCAGCCTGGTGCGGGACAGTAATAACTATGGCTACACCTTC. It translates to CASSLVRDSNNYGYTF. The chain uses TRBV5-1 and TRBJ1-2, with TRBD1 matching over 7 bases. Germline V lookup: CDR1 SGHRS, CDR2 YFSETQ. Germline trimming cut 4 bases from V and 1 base from J; bases unmatched to any gene: 10. This CDR3 contains 16 residues.

The chain employs TRBV7-2 and TRBJ2-7; possible D gene TRBD1, 6 bases. The CDR3 spans 13 residues. With 1 base removed from V and 4 bases from J, the gap between germline ends came to 8 bases. CDR1 and CDR2 from the germline V gene are SGHTA and FQGNSA. This chain's CDR3 is CASSLDTGYEQYF. The CDR3 coding sequence is TGTGCCAGCAGCTTAGATACAGGGTACGAGCAGTACTTC.

This chain joins TRBV21-1 and TRBJ2-1; the table's D call, TRBD1, has no DNA check behind it. TRBV21-1 is a known pseudogene. The CDR3 extends over 15 amino acids. This CDR3 is CASSKEKGARYEQFF. The CDR3 nucleotides are TGTGCCAGCAGCAAAGAGAAGGGGGCGCGCTATGAGCAGTTCTTC.

The rearrangement uses TRBV11-2 and TRBJ1-2; 10 nucleotides align to TRBD1. Trimming at V came to 4 bases and at J to 5 bases, leaving 10 bases not matched to a gene. CDR1 and CDR2 from the germline V gene are SGHAT and FQNNGV. The CDR3 is made up of 16 amino acids. The CDR3 DNA is TGTGCCAGCAGCTCAAATGGACAGGGGGTGAAGTATGGCTACACCTTC. Protein: CASSSNGQGVKYGYTF.

This clone is a singleton in its sample. The rearrangement joins TRBV9 to TRBJ1-3; a weak D match, TRBD1 (6 bases). Germline CDR1 SGDLS, CDR2 YYNGEE. This CDR3 has 15 amino acids. Between the trimmed V and J ends, which lost 2 bases and 0 bases, there was a span of 9 bases. CDR3 coding DNA: TGTGCCAGCAGCGTCACAGGGAGCTCTGGAAACACCATATATTTT. This codes for CASSVTGSSGNTIYF.

The chain links TRBV27 to TRBJ2-7; TRBD2 might be the D (5 bases). The CDR3 runs 13 residues. Trimming took off 3 bases at V and 5 bases at J, with 11 bases between the two ends. The germline gives CDR1 MNHEY, CDR2 SMNVEV (reference sequence). CDR3 in DNA: TGTGCCAGCAGTTTGGCGGGTACGGACGAGCAGTACTTC. It yields the protein CASSLAGTDEQYF.

The chain couples TRBV7-8 to TRBJ1-2; tentative D call: TRBD1 (5 bases). Trimming removed 11 bases from V and 0 bases from J, with 10 bases in between. CDR3 length: 12 amino acids. The germline V gene has CDR1 SGHVS and CDR2 FQNEAQ. The CDR3: CAGGGTNYGYTF. The DNA of the CDR3 is TGTGCCGGGGGGGGGACTAACTATGGCTACACCTTC.

V gene TRBV11-3 combines with J gene TRBJ2-7; D call uncertain. The CDR3 runs to 13 residues. The V gene lost 1 base and the J gene lost 2 bases, with 6 bases spanning the gap. Germline V gene lookup returns CDR1 SGHNT and CDR2 YENEEA. The CDR3 spells CASSLASAYEQYF. In DNA form, the CDR3 reads TGTGCCAGCAGCTTAGCGAGCGCCTACGAGCAGTACTTC.

The chain combines TRBV25-1 with TRBJ2-2; maybe TRBD1 (5 bases). Germline CDR1 reads MGHDK; CDR2 reads SYGVNS. The germline V and J ends were trimmed by 5 bases and 0 bases, with 13 bases remaining between them. This CDR3 comprises 16 residues. The CDR3 DNA follows: TGTGCCAGCAGTTCCACACACAGGACGAACACCGGGGAGCTGTTTTTT. This translates into CASSSTHRTNTGELFF.

The V gene is TRBV5-1, the J gene TRBJ1-1, with a weak D call TRBD1 (6 bases). The V gene lost 0 bases and the J gene lost 3 bases, with 9 bases spanning the gap. The CDR3 runs 14 residues. Per germline, CDR1 SGHRS and CDR2 YFSETQ. This chain's CDR3 is CASSLAPGDTEAFF. DNA for the CDR3: TGCGCCAGCAGCTTGGCTCCAGGGGACACTGAAGCTTTCTTT.

CDR3 amino acids: CASSQDIEGGSAYEQYF. The DNA of the CDR3 is TGCGCCAGCAGCCAAGATATCGAGGGAGGGAGCGCCTACGAGCAGTACTTC. The chain couples TRBV4-1 to TRBJ2-7; TRBD2 aligns across 7 bases. The CDR3 consists of 17 residues. Losses at the gene ends were 0 bases for V and 2 bases for J; bases not matched to a gene: 10. The germline V gene encodes CDR1 MGHRA and CDR2 YSYEKL.

This rearrangement joins TRBV6-1 to TRBJ1-2; TRBD1 agrees at 7 bases. The junction had 6 bases not matched to a gene; V was cut back by 8 bases and J by 6 bases. The length of the CDR3 is 12 residues. Germline CDR1 and CDR2: MNHNS and SASEGT. CDR3 protein: CASWTGGDGYTF. CDR3 nucleotides: TGTGCCAGCTGGACAGGTGGGGATGGCTACACCTTC.